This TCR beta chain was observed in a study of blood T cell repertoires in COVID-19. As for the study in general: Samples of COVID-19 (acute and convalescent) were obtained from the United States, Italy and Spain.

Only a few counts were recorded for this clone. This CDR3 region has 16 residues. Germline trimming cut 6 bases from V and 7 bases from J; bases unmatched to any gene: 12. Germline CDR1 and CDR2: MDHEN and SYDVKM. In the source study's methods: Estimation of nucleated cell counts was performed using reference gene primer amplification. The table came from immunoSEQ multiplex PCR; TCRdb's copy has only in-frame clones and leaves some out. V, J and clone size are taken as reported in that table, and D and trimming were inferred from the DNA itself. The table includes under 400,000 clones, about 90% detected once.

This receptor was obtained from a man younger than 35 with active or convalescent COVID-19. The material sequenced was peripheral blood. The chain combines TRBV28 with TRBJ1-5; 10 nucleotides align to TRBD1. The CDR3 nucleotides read TGTGCCAGCAGCCGTGGGACAGGGGTTATCGGGCAGCCCCAGCATTTT. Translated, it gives CASSRGTGVIGQPQHF. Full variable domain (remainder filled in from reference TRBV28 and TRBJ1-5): DVKVTQSSRYLVKRTGEKVFLECVQDMDHENMFWYRQDPGLGLRLIYFSYDVKMKEKGDIPEGYSVSREKKERFSLILESASTNQTSMYLCASSRGTGVIGQPQHFGDGTRLSIL.